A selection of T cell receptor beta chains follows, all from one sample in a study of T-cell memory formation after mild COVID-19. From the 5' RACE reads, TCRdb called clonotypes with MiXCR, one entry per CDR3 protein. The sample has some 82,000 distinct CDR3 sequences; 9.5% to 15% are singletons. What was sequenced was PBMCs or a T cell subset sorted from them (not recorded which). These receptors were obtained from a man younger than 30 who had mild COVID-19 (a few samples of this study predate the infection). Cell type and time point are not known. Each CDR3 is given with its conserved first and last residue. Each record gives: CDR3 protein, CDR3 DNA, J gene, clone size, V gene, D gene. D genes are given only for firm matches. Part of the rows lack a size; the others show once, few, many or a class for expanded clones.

CDR3 protein: CASSLRTSGQETQYF
CDR3 DNA: TGTGCCAGCAGCCTTCGGACTAGCGGGCAAGAGACCCAGTACTTC
J gene: TRBJ2-5
clone size: many
V gene: TRBV7-7
D gene: TRBD2

CDR3 protein: CASSLGRGGSEQFF
CDR3 DNA: TGTGCCAGCAGCCTGGGGCGGGGGGGAAGTGAGCAGTTCTTC
J gene: TRBJ2-1
clone size: few
V gene: TRBV7-2
D gene: TRBD2

CDR3 protein: CASSYGVGTEAFF
CDR3 DNA: TGTGCCAGCAGTTACGGCGTAGGCACTGAAGCTTTCTTT
J gene: TRBJ1-1
clone size: .
V gene: TRBV6-5
D gene: .

CDR3 protein: CASSHSNSYEQYF
CDR3 DNA: TGCGCCAGCAGCCACTCCAACTCCTACGAGCAGTACTTC
J gene: TRBJ2-7
clone size: few
V gene: TRBV4-3
D gene: .

CDR3 protein: CASRHGQGYEQYF
CDR3 DNA: TGTGCCAGCAGGCACGGACAGGGTTACGAGCAGTACTTC
J gene: TRBJ2-7
clone size: many
V gene: TRBV6-5
D gene: TRBD1

CDR3 protein: CASTPIGGNVAFF
CDR3 DNA: TGTGCCAGCACTCCTATTGGGGGAAATGTAGCTTTCTTT
J gene: TRBJ1-1
clone size: .
V gene: TRBV27
D gene: .

CDR3 protein: CASSVSGTGSTEQFF
CDR3 DNA: TGCGCCAGCAGCGTATCCGGGACAGGGTCCACTGAGCAGTTCTTC
J gene: TRBJ2-1
clone size: .
V gene: TRBV5-1
D gene: TRBD1

CDR3 protein: CASSLGPAGSNQPQHF
CDR3 DNA: TGTGCCAGCAGTTTGGGGCCCGCGGGGTCCAATCAGCCCCAGCATTTT
J gene: TRBJ1-5
clone size: .
V gene: TRBV12-3/TRBV12-4
D gene: .

CDR3 protein: CASSETGTNYGYTF
CDR3 DNA: TGTGCCAGCAGTGAGACAGGGACTAACTATGGCTACACCTTC
J gene: TRBJ1-2
clone size: once
V gene: TRBV25-1
D gene: TRBD1

CDR3 protein: CASSDGGDEQFF
CDR3 DNA: TGTGCCAGCAGTGACGGGGGGGATGAGCAGTTCTTC
J gene: TRBJ2-1
clone size: .
V gene: TRBV6-5
D gene: TRBD2

CDR3 protein: CASTFGGTEAFF
CDR3 DNA: TGTGCCAGCACTTTCGGAGGCACTGAAGCTTTCTTT
J gene: TRBJ1-1
clone size: .
V gene: TRBV12-3/TRBV12-4
D gene: .

CDR3 protein: CASSPRAALYNEQFF
CDR3 DNA: TGTGCCAGCAGCCCGCGGGCAGCCCTCTACAATGAGCAGTTCTTC
J gene: TRBJ2-1
clone size: few
V gene: TRBV7-3
D gene: .

CDR3 protein: CASSPRKVYYEQYF
CDR3 DNA: TGTGCCAGCAGCCCCCGGAAAGTCTACTACGAGCAGTACTTC
J gene: TRBJ2-7
clone size: few
V gene: TRBV6-5
D gene: .

CDR3 protein: CASSRGTISSYNEQFF
CDR3 DNA: TGTGCCAGCAGCCGAGGGACAATCAGCTCCTACAATGAGCAGTTCTTC
J gene: TRBJ2-1
clone size: .
V gene: TRBV6-2/TRBV6-3
D gene: .

CDR3 protein: CASSQNGYYEQYF
CDR3 DNA: TGCGCCAGCAGCCAGAACGGGTACTACGAGCAGTACTTC
J gene: TRBJ2-7
clone size: few
V gene: TRBV4-1
D gene: .

CDR3 protein: CASSLADEAFF
CDR3 DNA: TGTGCCAGCAGCTTGGCCGATGAAGCTTTCTTT
J gene: TRBJ1-1
clone size: few
V gene: TRBV7-9
D gene: .